This is a list of T cell receptor beta chains from one sample in a study of molecular identifiers for immune sequencing clone quantification. TCRdb analysed the PCR reads with MiXCR anew, one entry per CDR3 protein. Found here are 600,000 to 650,000 distinct CDR3 sequences, about 20% of them singletons; the top ten hold under 0.95%. The sequencing sample was made of naive CD8+ T cells from blood, with Jurkat cell RNA spiked in. The receptors stem from a human donor in good health. Some libraries in this study had Jurkat cell RNA spiked in. CDR3s include the opening cysteine and the closing phenylalanine or tryptophan. The D gene is left open where the match is weak. Where a row states a size, it is once, few, many or the class of an expanded clone; other rows omit it.

v_call: TRBV11-2; d_call: .; clone_size: few; j_call: TRBJ2-1; cdr3_aa: CASSFPSTGRAENYNEQFF; cdr3_nt: TGTGCCAGCAGCTTTCCCTCAACGGGGCGAGCGGAGAATTACAATGAGCAGTTCTTC
v_call: TRBV27; d_call: .; clone_size: few; j_call: TRBJ2-7; cdr3_aa: CASTPNPSYEQYF; cdr3_nt: TGTGCCAGCACCCCCAACCCCTCCTACGAGCAGTACTTC
v_call: TRBV27; d_call: .; clone_size: many; j_call: TRBJ2-3; cdr3_aa: CASSPEGFDGTDTQYF; cdr3_nt: TGTGCCAGCAGTCCTGAGGGTTTTGACGGCACAGATACGCAGTATTTT
v_call: TRBV30; d_call: .; clone_size: .; j_call: TRBJ2-3; cdr3_aa: CAWAYTTSTDTQYF; cdr3_nt: TGTGCCTGGGCCTATACAACTAGCACAGATACGCAGTATTTT
v_call: TRBV5-4; d_call: .; clone_size: few; j_call: TRBJ2-2; cdr3_aa: CASSPGTPRTGELFF; cdr3_nt: TGTGCCAGCAGCCCGGGGACTCCGAGAACCGGGGAGCTGTTTTTT
v_call: TRBV9; d_call: .; clone_size: many; j_call: TRBJ2-3; cdr3_aa: CASGRDGGTDTQYF; cdr3_nt: TGTGCCAGCGGCCGGGACGGGGGCACAGATACGCAGTATTTT
v_call: TRBV12-3/TRBV12-4; d_call: .; clone_size: many; j_call: TRBJ2-7; cdr3_aa: CASSLGAGLSYEQYF; cdr3_nt: TGTGCCAGCAGCTTAGGGGCGGGACTCTCCTACGAGCAGTACTTC
v_call: TRBV5-1; d_call: TRBD1; clone_size: many; j_call: TRBJ2-7; cdr3_aa: CASSLADRGGGEQYF; cdr3_nt: TGCGCCAGCAGCTTGGCCGACAGGGGGGGGGGAGAGCAGTACTTC
v_call: TRBV29-1; d_call: TRBD1; clone_size: many; j_call: TRBJ2-7; cdr3_aa: CSVEEGQGGERHEQYF; cdr3_nt: TGCAGCGTTGAGGAGGGACAGGGAGGGGAGAGGCACGAGCAGTACTTC
v_call: TRBV20-1; d_call: .; clone_size: .; j_call: TRBJ2-2; cdr3_aa: CSASAGRTGELFF; cdr3_nt: TGCAGTGCTAGTGCGGGTCGCACCGGGGAGCTGTTTTTT
v_call: TRBV11-3; d_call: .; clone_size: .; j_call: TRBJ2-7; cdr3_aa: CASSLDSKSSYEQYF; cdr3_nt: TGTGCCAGCAGCTTAGACTCCAAATCCTCCTACGAGCAGTACTTC
v_call: TRBV19; d_call: TRBD2; clone_size: few; j_call: TRBJ2-1; cdr3_aa: CASSPGTSGVNEQFF; cdr3_nt: TGTGCCAGTAGTCCAGGGACTAGCGGGGTGAATGAGCAGTTCTTC
v_call: TRBV4-3; d_call: .; clone_size: many; j_call: TRBJ1-1; cdr3_aa: CASSQDGGSLNFF; cdr3_nt: TGCGCCAGCAGCCAAGACGGTGGCAGCCTAAACTTTTTT
v_call: TRBV10-3; d_call: .; clone_size: .; j_call: TRBJ2-1; cdr3_aa: CAISESEFGNEQFF; cdr3_nt: TGTGCCATCAGTGAGTCGGAGTTCGGCAATGAGCAGTTCTTC
v_call: TRBV6-6; d_call: TRBD1; clone_size: .; j_call: TRBJ1-1; cdr3_aa: CASSYPDRVKWTEAFF; cdr3_nt: TGTGCCAGCAGTTACCCCGACAGGGTCAAATGGACTGAAGCTTTCTTT
v_call: TRBV29-1; d_call: .; clone_size: many; j_call: TRBJ1-4; cdr3_aa: CSVEGWGAGQNEKLFF; cdr3_nt: TGCAGCGTTGAGGGCTGGGGGGCGGGCCAAAATGAAAAACTGTTTTTT
v_call: TRBV10-3; d_call: .; clone_size: many; j_call: TRBJ2-7; cdr3_aa: CAISESREGTSGEQYF; cdr3_nt: TGTGCCATCAGTGAGTCTAGAGAGGGAACCTCGGGGGAGCAGTACTTC
v_call: TRBV7-7; d_call: TRBD1; clone_size: many; j_call: TRBJ2-5; cdr3_aa: CASSPDRIQETQYF; cdr3_nt: TGTGCCAGCAGCCCGGACAGGATTCAAGAGACCCAGTACTTC
v_call: TRBV7-9; d_call: .; clone_size: many; j_call: TRBJ2-7; cdr3_aa: CASSSGGTSPGEQYF; cdr3_nt: TGTGCCAGCAGCTCAGGGGGGACTTCCCCGGGGGAGCAGTACTTC
v_call: TRBV29-1; d_call: TRBD1; clone_size: many; j_call: TRBJ2-5; cdr3_aa: CSALDRGPETQYF; cdr3_nt: TGCAGCGCATTAGACAGGGGACCGGAGACCCAGTACTTC
v_call: TRBV7-2; d_call: TRBD1; clone_size: many; j_call: TRBJ2-6; cdr3_aa: CASSLIRGHGANVLTF; cdr3_nt: TGTGCCAGCAGCTTGATCAGGGGGCACGGGGCCAACGTCCTGACTTTC
v_call: TRBV30; d_call: TRBD2; clone_size: many; j_call: TRBJ2-1; cdr3_aa: CAWSQGGGYDEQFF; cdr3_nt: TGTGCCTGGAGTCAGGGCGGGGGTTACGATGAGCAGTTCTTC
v_call: TRBV4-1; d_call: .; clone_size: many; j_call: TRBJ2-5; cdr3_aa: CASSPNGQQETQYF; cdr3_nt: TGCGCCAGCAGCCCAAACGGACAGCAAGAGACCCAGTACTTC
v_call: TRBV4-1; d_call: .; clone_size: many; j_call: TRBJ1-5; cdr3_aa: CASSQDVAEVGNQPQHF; cdr3_nt: TGCGCCAGCAGCCAAGATGTGGCGGAGGTGGGCAATCAGCCCCAGCATTTT
v_call: TRBV5-8; d_call: TRBD2; clone_size: .; j_call: TRBJ2-7; cdr3_aa: CASSILSSGRRYEQYF; cdr3_nt: TGTGCCAGCAGCATACTTTCTAGCGGGCGTCGCTACGAGCAGTACTTC
v_call: TRBV6-2/TRBV6-3; d_call: .; clone_size: many; j_call: TRBJ2-3; cdr3_aa: CASSYIASTDTQYF; cdr3_nt: TGTGCCAGCAGTTACATAGCTAGCACAGATACGCAGTATTTT
v_call: TRBV28; d_call: .; clone_size: few; j_call: TRBJ1-4; cdr3_aa: CASSHRQVNEKLFF; cdr3_nt: TGTGCCAGCAGTCACAGACAGGTTAATGAAAAACTGTTTTTT
v_call: TRBV6-2/TRBV6-3; d_call: TRBD1; clone_size: many; j_call: TRBJ1-1; cdr3_aa: CASRPHRGLNTEAFF; cdr3_nt: TGTGCCAGCAGACCCCACAGGGGCTTGAACACTGAAGCTTTCTTT
v_call: TRBV24-1; d_call: .; clone_size: many; j_call: TRBJ2-1; cdr3_aa: CATSEGMYNEQFF; cdr3_nt: TGTGCCACCAGTGAGGGGATGTACAATGAGCAGTTCTTC
v_call: TRBV27; d_call: TRBD2; clone_size: .; j_call: TRBJ2-5; cdr3_aa: CASSVGAGGQLETQYF; cdr3_nt: TGTGCCAGCAGTGTCGGTGCGGGGGGGCAATTAGAGACCCAGTACTTC
v_call: TRBV14; d_call: TRBD1; clone_size: many; j_call: TRBJ2-7; cdr3_aa: CASSPRGSPYEQYF; cdr3_nt: TGTGCCAGCAGCCCCAGGGGGAGTCCCTACGAGCAGTACTTC
v_call: TRBV19; d_call: TRBD2; clone_size: few; j_call: TRBJ2-1; cdr3_aa: CASSIVAGDSNEQFF; cdr3_nt: TGTGCCAGTAGTATAGTAGCGGGAGATTCCAATGAGCAGTTCTTC
v_call: TRBV11-2; d_call: TRBD1; clone_size: few; j_call: TRBJ1-4; cdr3_aa: CASSSTGQGVPNEKLFF; cdr3_nt: TGTGCCAGCAGCTCTACGGGACAGGGAGTTCCTAATGAAAAACTGTTTTTT
v_call: TRBV24-1; d_call: TRBD1; clone_size: .; j_call: TRBJ2-1; cdr3_aa: CATSDSRDRVVSEQFF; cdr3_nt: TGTGCCACCAGTGATTCCCGGGACAGGGTGGTTTCGGAGCAGTTCTTC
v_call: TRBV4-1; d_call: .; clone_size: many; j_call: TRBJ1-4; cdr3_aa: CASSQEGTNEKLFF; cdr3_nt: TGCGCCAGCAGCCAAGAGGGGACTAATGAAAAACTGTTTTTT
v_call: TRBV4-3; d_call: .; clone_size: many; j_call: TRBJ2-7; cdr3_aa: CASSQGSARGDEQYF; cdr3_nt: TGCGCCAGCAGCCAAGGAAGTGCGAGGGGCGACGAGCAGTACTTC
v_call: TRBV7-9; d_call: .; clone_size: many; j_call: TRBJ1-1; cdr3_aa: CASSPGGLAEAFF; cdr3_nt: TGTGCCAGCAGCCCCGGTGGATTGGCTGAAGCTTTCTTT
v_call: TRBV4-1; d_call: TRBD1; clone_size: few; j_call: TRBJ1-5; cdr3_aa: CASSQVTGGNQPQHF; cdr3_nt: TGCGCCAGCAGCCAAGTTACAGGGGGCAATCAGCCCCAGCATTTT
v_call: TRBV25-1; d_call: .; clone_size: many; j_call: TRBJ2-7; cdr3_aa: CASRTGRNEQYF; cdr3_nt: TGTGCCAGCAGAACTGGGAGGAACGAGCAGTACTTC
v_call: TRBV5-1; d_call: .; clone_size: .; j_call: TRBJ1-5; cdr3_aa: CASSLGATNSNQPQHF; cdr3_nt: TGCGCCAGCAGCTTAGGGGCGACAAATAGCAATCAGCCCCAGCATTTT
v_call: TRBV7-2; d_call: .; clone_size: many; j_call: TRBJ1-5; cdr3_aa: CASSLVVGAWGNQPQHF; cdr3_nt: TGTGCCAGCAGCTTAGTGGTTGGGGCTTGGGGCAATCAGCCCCAGCATTTT
v_call: TRBV7-6; d_call: .; clone_size: many; j_call: TRBJ1-1; cdr3_aa: CASSSGGSSEAFF; cdr3_nt: TGTGCCAGCAGCTCCGGAGGGAGCTCTGAAGCTTTCTTT
v_call: TRBV7-9; d_call: .; clone_size: many; j_call: TRBJ2-1; cdr3_aa: CASSLVARGTSYNEQFF; cdr3_nt: TGTGCCAGCAGCTTAGTTGCCCGGGGGACTTCCTACAATGAGCAGTTCTTC
v_call: TRBV20-1; d_call: .; clone_size: many; j_call: TRBJ2-7; cdr3_aa: CSARSWNSYEQYF; cdr3_nt: TGCAGTGCTAGGTCGTGGAACTCCTACGAGCAGTACTTC
v_call: TRBV28; d_call: .; clone_size: many; j_call: TRBJ2-3; cdr3_aa: CASSWDGGTDTQYF; cdr3_nt: TGTGCCAGCAGTTGGGACGGTGGCACAGATACGCAGTATTTT
v_call: TRBV27; d_call: TRBD2; clone_size: few; j_call: TRBJ2-1; cdr3_aa: CASSGLAGEVNEQFF; cdr3_nt: TGTGCCAGCAGCGGACTAGCGGGAGAGGTCAATGAGCAGTTCTTC
v_call: TRBV19; d_call: .; clone_size: many; j_call: TRBJ1-5; cdr3_aa: CARSIHVTGNQPQHF; cdr3_nt: TGTGCCAGATCCATCCACGTAACGGGCAATCAGCCCCAGCATTTT
v_call: TRBV28; d_call: .; clone_size: .; j_call: TRBJ2-7; cdr3_aa: CASSYRDGDYERYF; cdr3_nt: TGTGCCAGCAGTTACCGGGACGGAGACTACGAGCGGTACTTC